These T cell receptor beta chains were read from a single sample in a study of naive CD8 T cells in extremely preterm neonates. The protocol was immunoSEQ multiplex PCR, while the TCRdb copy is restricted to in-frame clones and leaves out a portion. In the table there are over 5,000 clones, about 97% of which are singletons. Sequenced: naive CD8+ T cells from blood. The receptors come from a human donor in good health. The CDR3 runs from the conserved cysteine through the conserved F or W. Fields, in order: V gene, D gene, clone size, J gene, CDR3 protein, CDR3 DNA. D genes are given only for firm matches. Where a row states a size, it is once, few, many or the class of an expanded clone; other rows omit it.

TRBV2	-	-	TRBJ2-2	CASSGRVWELFF	TGTGCCAGCAGTGGCCGGGTGTGGGAGCTGTTTTTT
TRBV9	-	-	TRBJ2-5	CASSPDGETQYF	TGTGCCAGCAGCCCAGATGGAGAGACCCAGTACTTC
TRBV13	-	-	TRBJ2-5	CASSLSFQSGETQYF	TGTGCCAGCAGCTTAAGTTTCCAGTCGGGAGAGACCCAGTACTTC
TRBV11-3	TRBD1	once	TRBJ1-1	CASSASQGANTEAFF	TGTGCCAGCAGCGCATCTCAGGGGGCGAACACTGAAGCTTTCTTT
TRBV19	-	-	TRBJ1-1	CASSYVRDIPSEAFF	TGTGCCAGTAGTTACGTCCGGGACATCCCCTCCGAAGCTTTCTTT
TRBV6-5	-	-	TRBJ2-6	CASSPAGVGANVLTF	TGTGCCAGCAGTCCCGCAGGGGTTGGGGCCAACGTCCTGACTTTC
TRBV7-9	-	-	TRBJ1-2	CASNGGRHYGYTF	TGTGCCAGCAACGGAGGGCGGCACTATGGCTACACCTTC
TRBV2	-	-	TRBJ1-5	CASSVGAEHSNQPQHF	TGTGCCAGCAGTGTTGGAGCGGAACATAGCAATCAGCCCCAGCATTTT
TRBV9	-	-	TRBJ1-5	CASSQSGDQPQHF	TGTGCCAGCAGCCAGTCGGGGGATCAGCCCCAGCATTTT
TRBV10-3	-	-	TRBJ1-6	CAISESGHQSSYNSPLHF	TGTGCCATCAGTGAGTCGGGACACCAGAGCTCCTATAATTCACCCCTCCACTTT
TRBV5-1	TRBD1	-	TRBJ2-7	CASSPGQIYEQYF	TGCGCCAGCAGCCCGGGACAGATCTACGAGCAGTACTTC
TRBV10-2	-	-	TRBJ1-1	CASSEFQGRIVTEAFF	TGCGCCAGCAGTGAGTTTCAGGGGCGAATCGTCACTGAAGCTTTCTTT
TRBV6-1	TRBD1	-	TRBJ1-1	CASLETGDTEAFF	TGTGCCAGCCTAGAAACAGGGGACACTGAAGCTTTCTTT
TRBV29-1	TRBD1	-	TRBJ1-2	CSVGPGDRPPTF	TGCAGCGTCGGTCCGGGGGACAGGCCCCCCACCTTC
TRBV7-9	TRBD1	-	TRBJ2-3	CASSMTGPRDTQYF	TGTGCCAGCAGCATGACAGGGCCAAGGGATACGCAGTATTTT
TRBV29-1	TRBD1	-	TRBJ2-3	CSGDRGPGTDTQYF	TGCAGCGGGGACAGGGGACCAGGGACAGATACGCAGTATTTT
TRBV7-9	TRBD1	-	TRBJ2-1	CASSGDREYNEQFF	TGTGCCAGCAGCGGGGACAGGGAATACAATGAGCAGTTCTTC
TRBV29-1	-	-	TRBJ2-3	CSVRLVKSDTQYF	TGCAGCGTTCGGTTGGTTAAGTCGGATACGCAGTATTTT
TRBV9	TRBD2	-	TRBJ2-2	CASSAPAGLGTGELFF	TGTGCCAGCAGCGCCCCAGCGGGATTAGGCACCGGGGAGCTGTTTTTT
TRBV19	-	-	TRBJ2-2	CASSGRGITGELFF	TGTGCCAGTAGTGGTCGGGGAATCACCGGGGAGCTGTTTTTT
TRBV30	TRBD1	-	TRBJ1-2	CAWSVLGQGEEGYTF	TGTGCCTGGAGTGTACTGGGACAGGGGGAGGAAGGCTACACCTTC
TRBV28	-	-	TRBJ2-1	CATRLGTSYNEQFF	TGTGCCACCAGACTAGGGACATCTTACAATGAGCAGTTCTTC
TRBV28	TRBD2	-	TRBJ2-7	CASSPLAGGPQSEQYF	TGTGCCAGCAGTCCTCTAGCGGGAGGGCCTCAAAGCGAGCAGTACTTC
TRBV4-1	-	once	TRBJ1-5	CASSQEQTGYSNQPQHF	TGCGCCAGCAGCCAAGAACAAACAGGATATAGCAATCAGCCCCAGCATTTT
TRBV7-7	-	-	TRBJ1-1	CASSLDLGAEAFF	TGTGCTAGCAGCTTAGATTTGGGCGCTGAAGCTTTCTTT
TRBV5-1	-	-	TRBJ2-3	CASSLVVGGTDTQYF	TGCGCCAGCAGCTTGGTTGTCGGAGGCACAGATACGCAGTATTTT
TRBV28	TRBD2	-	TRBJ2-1	CASSLPLAGAYNEQFF	TGTGCCAGCAGTTTACCTCTAGCGGGAGCCTACAATGAGCAGTTCTTC
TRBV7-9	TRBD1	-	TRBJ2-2	CASSAPTGGGITGELFF	TGTGCCAGCAGCGCCCCGACAGGGGGCGGGATAACCGGGGAGCTGTTTTTT